This TCR beta chain was recorded in a study of blood T cells in healthy people across ages. The individuals who served as donors were healthy Caucasians living in Russia, aged about 6 to 95. Per sample, extraction of total RNA gave at least 5.5 micrograms in every case. A second PCR of about 7 to 11 cycles used a sample-barcoded 5' primer and a J-beta primer mix. In TCRdb, the 5' RACE reads were re-called with MiXCR into one record per CDR3 protein. The sample consists of about 760,000 distinct CDR3 sequences, approximately 25% of them appearing once. This clonotype showed up just a few times. The CDR3 sequence is 14 residues long. Germline V gives CDR1 SEHNR, CDR2 FQNEAQ (reference sequence). The ends lost 7 bases at V and 5 bases at J; junction bases unmatched: 7. These data were also filed under a second study, of T cells of mothers and their children.

The sequenced material came from blood. This clonotype originated in a boy aged 10-17 years in good health. The rearrangement joins TRBV7-9 to TRBJ2-5; 10 positions agree with TRBD1. DNA for the CDR3: TGTGCCAGCACCCTGGCGGGACAGGGGGAGACCCAGTACTTC. Translated: CASTLAGQGETQYF.